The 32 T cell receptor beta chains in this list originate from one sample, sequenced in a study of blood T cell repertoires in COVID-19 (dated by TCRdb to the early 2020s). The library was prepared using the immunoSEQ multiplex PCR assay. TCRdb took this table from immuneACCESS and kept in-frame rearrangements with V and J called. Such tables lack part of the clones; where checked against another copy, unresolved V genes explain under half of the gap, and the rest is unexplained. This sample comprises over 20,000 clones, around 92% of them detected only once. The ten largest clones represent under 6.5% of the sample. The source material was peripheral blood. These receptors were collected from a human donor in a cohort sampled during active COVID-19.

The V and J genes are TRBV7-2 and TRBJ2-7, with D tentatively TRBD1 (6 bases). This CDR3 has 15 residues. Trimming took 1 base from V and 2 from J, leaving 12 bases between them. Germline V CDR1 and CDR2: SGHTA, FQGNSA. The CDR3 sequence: CASSLGRDTPYEQYF. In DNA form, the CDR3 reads TGTGCCAGCAGCTTAGGCCGGGACACTCCCTACGAGCAGTACTTC.

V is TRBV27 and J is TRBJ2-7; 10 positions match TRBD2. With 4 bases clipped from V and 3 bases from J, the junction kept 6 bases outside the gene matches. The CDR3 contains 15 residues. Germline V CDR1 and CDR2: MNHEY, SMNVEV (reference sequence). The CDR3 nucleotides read TGTGCCAGCAGTTCCTCGGGACTAGCGTTCTACGAGCAGTACTTC. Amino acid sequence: CASSSSGLAFYEQYF.

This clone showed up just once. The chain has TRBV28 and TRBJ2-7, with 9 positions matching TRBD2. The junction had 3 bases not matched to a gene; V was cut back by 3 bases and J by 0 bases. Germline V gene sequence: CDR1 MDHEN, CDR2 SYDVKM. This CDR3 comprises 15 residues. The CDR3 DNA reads TGTGCCAGCAGTTTCCCTAGCGGGGTCTCCTACGAGCAGTACTTC. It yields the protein CASSFPSGVSYEQYF.

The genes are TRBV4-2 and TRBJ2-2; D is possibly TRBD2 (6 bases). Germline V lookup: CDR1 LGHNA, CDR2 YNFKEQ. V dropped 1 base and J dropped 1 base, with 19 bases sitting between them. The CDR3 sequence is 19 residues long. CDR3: CASSQVGRDPRKNTGELFF. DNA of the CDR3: TGTGCCAGCAGCCAAGTAGGGCGGGACCCGAGAAAGAACACCGGGGAGCTGTTTTTT.

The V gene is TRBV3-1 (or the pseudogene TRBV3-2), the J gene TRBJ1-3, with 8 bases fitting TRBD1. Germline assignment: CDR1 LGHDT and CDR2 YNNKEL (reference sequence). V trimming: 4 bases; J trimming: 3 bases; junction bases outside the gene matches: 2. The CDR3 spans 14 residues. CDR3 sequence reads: CASSLRGHGNTIYF. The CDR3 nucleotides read TGTGCCAGCAGCCTCAGGGGGCATGGAAACACCATATATTTT.

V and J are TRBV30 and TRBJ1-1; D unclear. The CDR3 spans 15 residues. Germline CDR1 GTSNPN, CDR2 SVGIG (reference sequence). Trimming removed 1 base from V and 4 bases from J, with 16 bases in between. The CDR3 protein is CAWSGTYMVGTEAFF. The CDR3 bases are TGTGCCTGGAGTGGTACCTATATGGTCGGCACTGAAGCTTTCTTT.

CDR3 loop: CASSGTPPQETQYF. CDR3 in DNA: TGCGCCAGCTCCGGGACACCGCCTCAAGAGACCCAGTACTTC. The chain employs TRBV5-1 and TRBJ2-5; a weak D match, TRBD1 (6 bases). In germline, CDR1 is SGHRS, CDR2 YFSETQ. The CDR3 covers 14 residues. Deletions cut 7 bases from V and 2 bases from J, with 15 bases between.

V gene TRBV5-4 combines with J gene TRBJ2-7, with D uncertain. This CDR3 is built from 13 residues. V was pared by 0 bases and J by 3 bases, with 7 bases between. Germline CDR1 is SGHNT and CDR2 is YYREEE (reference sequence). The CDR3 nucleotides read TGTGCCAGCAGCTTGGTAGATGACTACGAGCAGTACTTC. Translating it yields CASSLVDDYEQYF.

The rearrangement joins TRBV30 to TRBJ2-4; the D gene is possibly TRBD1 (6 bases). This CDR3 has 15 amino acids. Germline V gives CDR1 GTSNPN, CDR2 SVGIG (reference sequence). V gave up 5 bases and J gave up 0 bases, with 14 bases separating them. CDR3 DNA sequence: TGTGCCTGGGGTACCGGACAGATAGCCAAAAACATTCAGTACTTC. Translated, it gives CAWGTGQIAKNIQYF.

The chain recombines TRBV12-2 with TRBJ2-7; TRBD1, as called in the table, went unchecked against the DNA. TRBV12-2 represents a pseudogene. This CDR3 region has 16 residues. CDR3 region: CASRLARTASDYEQYF. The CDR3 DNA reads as TGTGCAAGTCGCTTAGCTCGGACAGCCTCCGACTACGAGCAGTACTTC.

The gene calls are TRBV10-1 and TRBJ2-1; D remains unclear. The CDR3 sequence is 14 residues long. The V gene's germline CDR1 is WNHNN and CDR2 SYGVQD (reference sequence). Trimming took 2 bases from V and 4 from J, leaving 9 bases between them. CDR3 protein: CASSEGLSYNEQFF. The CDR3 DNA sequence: TGCGCCAGCAGTGAGGGCCTTTCTTACAATGAGCAGTTCTTC.

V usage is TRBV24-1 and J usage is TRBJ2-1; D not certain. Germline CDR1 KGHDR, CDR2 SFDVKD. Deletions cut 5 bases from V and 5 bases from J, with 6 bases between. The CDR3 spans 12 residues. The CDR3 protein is CATSVTNNEQFF. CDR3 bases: TGTGCCACCAGTGTCACAAACAATGAGCAGTTCTTC.

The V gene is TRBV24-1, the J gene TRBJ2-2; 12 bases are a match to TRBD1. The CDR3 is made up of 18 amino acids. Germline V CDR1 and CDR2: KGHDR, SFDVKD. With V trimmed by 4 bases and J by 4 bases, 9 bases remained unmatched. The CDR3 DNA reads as TGTGCCACCAGTGACCCCAACCGGGACAGGGGGCTCACCGGGGAGCTGTTTTTT. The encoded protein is CATSDPNRDRGLTGELFF.

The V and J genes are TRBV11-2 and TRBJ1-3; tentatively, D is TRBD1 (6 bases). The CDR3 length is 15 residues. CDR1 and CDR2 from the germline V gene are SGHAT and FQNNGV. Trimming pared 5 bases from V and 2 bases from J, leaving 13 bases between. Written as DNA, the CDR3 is TGTGCCAGCAGCCCAGACCCAGGGGCTGGAAACACCATATATTTT. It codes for CASSPDPGAGNTIYF.

CDR3 sequence: CASSVTLSGNYGYTF. CDR3 DNA sequence: TGTGCCAGCAGCGTTACCCTCTCGGGGAACTATGGCTACACCTTC. This chain joins TRBV9 and TRBJ1-2; D remains unclear. The CDR3 sequence is 15 residues long. CDR1 and CDR2 (germline): SGDLS, YYNGEE. V was trimmed by 2 bases and J by 2 bases, leaving 13 bases between them.

The CDR3 loop is CASGPGQGNSPLHF. The CDR3 coding sequence is TGTGCTAGTGGCCCGGGACAGGGGAATTCACCCCTCCACTTT. This chain uses TRBV12-5 with TRBJ1-6, with 10 nucleotides matching TRBD1. Germline V CDR1 and CDR2: LGHNT, FRNRAP. The CDR3 consists of 14 residues. With V trimmed by 6 bases and J by 7 bases, 3 bases remained unmatched. Full variable domain (remainder filled in from reference TRBV12-5 and TRBJ1-6): DARVTQTPRHKVTEMGQEVTMRCQPILGHNTVFWYRQTMMQGLELLAYFRNRAPLDDSGMPKDRFSAEMPDATLATLKIQPSEPRDSAVYFCASGPGQGNSPLHFGNGTRLTVT.

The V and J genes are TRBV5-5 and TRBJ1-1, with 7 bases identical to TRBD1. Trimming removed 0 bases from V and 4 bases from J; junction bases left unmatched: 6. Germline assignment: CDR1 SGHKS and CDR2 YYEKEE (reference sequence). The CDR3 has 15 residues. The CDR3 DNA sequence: TGTGCCAGCAGCTTGGGTCCAGGGGGTGGCACTGAAGCTTTCTTT. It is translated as CASSLGPGGGTEAFF.

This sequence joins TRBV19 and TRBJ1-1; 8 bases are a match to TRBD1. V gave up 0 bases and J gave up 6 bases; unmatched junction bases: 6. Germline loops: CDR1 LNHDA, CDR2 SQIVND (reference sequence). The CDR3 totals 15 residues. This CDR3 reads CASSIEDRVWSEAFF. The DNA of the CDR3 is TGTGCCAGTAGTATAGAGGACAGGGTCTGGTCTGAAGCTTTCTTT.

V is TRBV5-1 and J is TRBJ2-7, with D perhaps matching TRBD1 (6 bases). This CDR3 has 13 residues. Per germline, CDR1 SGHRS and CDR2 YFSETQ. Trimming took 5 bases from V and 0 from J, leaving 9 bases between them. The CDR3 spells CASRMTGSYEQYF. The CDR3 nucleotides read TGCGCCAGCAGGATGACAGGCTCCTACGAGCAGTACTTC.

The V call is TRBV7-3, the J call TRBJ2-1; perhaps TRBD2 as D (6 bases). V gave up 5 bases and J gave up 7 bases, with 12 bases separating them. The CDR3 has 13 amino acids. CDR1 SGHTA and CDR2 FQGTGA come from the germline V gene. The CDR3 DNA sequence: TGTGCCAGCAGCCCGTCGGGGGTAAATGAGCAGTTCTTC. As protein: CASSPSGVNEQFF.

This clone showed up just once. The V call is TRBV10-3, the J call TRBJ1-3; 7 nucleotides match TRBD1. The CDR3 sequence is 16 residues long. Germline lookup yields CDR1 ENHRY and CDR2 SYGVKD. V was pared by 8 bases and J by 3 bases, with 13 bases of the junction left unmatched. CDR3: CAISNRQGVFGNTIYF. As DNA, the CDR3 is TGTGCCATCTCGAACCGGCAGGGGGTCTTTGGAAACACCATATATTTT.

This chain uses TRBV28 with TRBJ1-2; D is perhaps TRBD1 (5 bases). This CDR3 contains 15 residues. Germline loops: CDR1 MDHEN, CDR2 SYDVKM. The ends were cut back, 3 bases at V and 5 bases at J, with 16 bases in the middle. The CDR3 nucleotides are TGTGCCAGCAGTTTCTCGGGGGGTGGTTCATATGGCTACACCTTC. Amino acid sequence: CASSFSGGGSYGYTF.

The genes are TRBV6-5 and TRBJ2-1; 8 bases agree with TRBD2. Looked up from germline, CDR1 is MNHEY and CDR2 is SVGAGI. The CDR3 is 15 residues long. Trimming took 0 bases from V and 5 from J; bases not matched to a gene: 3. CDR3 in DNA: TGTGCCAGCAGTTACTCTGCGGGAGGAAACAATGAGCAGTTCTTC. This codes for CASSYSAGGNNEQFF.

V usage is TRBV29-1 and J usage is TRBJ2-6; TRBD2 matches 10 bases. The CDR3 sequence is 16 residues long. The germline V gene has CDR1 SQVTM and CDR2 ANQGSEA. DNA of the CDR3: TGCATCATAGCCCTAGCGGGAGCGGATGGGGCCAACGTCCTGACTTTC. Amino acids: CIIALAGADGANVLTF.

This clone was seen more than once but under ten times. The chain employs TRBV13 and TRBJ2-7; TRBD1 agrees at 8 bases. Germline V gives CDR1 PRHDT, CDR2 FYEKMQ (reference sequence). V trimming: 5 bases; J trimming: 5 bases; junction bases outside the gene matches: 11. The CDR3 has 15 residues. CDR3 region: CASSAPRGQSDEQYF. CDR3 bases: TGTGCCAGCAGCGCCCCCAGGGGGCAATCGGACGAGCAGTACTTC.

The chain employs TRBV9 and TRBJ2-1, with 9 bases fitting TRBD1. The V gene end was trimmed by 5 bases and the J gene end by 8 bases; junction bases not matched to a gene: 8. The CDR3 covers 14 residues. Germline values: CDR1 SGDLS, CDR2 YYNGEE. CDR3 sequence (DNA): TGTGCCAGCAGTCCCGGGACAGGGATGGATGAGCAGTTCTTC. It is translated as CASSPGTGMDEQFF. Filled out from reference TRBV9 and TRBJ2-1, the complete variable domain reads DSGVTQTPKHLITATGQRVTLRCSPRSGDLSVYWYQQSLDQGLQFLIQYYNGEERAKGNILERFSAQQFPDLHSELNLSSLELGDSALYFCASSPGTGMDEQFFGPGTRLTVL.

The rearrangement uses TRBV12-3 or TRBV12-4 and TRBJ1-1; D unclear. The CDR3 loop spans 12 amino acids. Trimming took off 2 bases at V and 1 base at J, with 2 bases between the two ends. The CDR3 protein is CASSLRNTEAFF. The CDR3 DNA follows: TGTGCCAGCAGTTTACGGAACACTGAAGCTTTCTTT.

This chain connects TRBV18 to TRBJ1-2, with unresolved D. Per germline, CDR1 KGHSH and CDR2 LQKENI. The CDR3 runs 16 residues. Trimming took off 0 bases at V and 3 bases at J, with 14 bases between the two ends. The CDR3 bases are TGTGCCAGCTCACCACCCACGTCCGGGTCCCACTATGGCTACACCTTC. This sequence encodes CASSPPTSGSHYGYTF.

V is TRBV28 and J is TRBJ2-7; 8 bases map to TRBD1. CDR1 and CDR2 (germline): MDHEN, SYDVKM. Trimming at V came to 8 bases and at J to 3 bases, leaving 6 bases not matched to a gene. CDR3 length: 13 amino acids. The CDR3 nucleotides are TGTGCCAGCGGGACTGGGACAGGCTACGAGCAGTACTTC. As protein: CASGTGTGYEQYF. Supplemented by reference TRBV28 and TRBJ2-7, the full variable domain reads DVKVTQSSRYLVKRTGEKVFLECVQDMDHENMFWYRQDPGLGLRLIYFSYDVKMKEKGDIPEGYSVSREKKERFSLILESASTNQTSMYLCASGTGTGYEQYFGPGTRLTVT.

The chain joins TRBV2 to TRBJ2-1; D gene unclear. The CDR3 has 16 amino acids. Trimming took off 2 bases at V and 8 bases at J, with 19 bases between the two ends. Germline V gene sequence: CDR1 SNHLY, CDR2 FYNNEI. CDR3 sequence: CASSESISVGRDEQFF. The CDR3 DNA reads TGTGCCAGCAGTGAATCAATTTCTGTGGGCCGCGATGAGCAGTTCTTC.

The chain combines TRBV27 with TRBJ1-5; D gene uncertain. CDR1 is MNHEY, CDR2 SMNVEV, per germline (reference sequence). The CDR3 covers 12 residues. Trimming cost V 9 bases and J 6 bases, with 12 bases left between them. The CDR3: CASSTPGQPQHF. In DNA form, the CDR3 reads TGTGCCAGTTCGACTCCGGGTCAGCCCCAGCATTTT.

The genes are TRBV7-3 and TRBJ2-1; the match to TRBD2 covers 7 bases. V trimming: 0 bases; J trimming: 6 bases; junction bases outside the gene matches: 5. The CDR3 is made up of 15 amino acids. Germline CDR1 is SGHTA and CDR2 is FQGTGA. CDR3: CASSLTAGVGNEQFF. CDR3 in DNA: TGTGCCAGCAGCTTAACGGCGGGAGTGGGCAATGAGCAGTTCTTC.